Listed below are T cell receptor beta chains from one sample, sequenced in a study of T cells in Graves' hyperthyroidism and ophthalmopathy. TCRdb reprocessed the multiplex PCR reads via MiXCR and lists one record per CDR3 protein. The sample records some 460,000 distinct CDR3 sequences, 15% to 18% being singletons. Sample: blood. The receptors here all came from a young woman with Graves' hyperthyroidism. CDR3s include the opening cysteine and the closing phenylalanine or tryptophan. A D gene is named only where the DNA matches it firmly. The listing skips clone size in some rows; elsewhere it reads once, few, many or a size class.

abundance: many
d_gene: TRBD2
v_gene: TRBV2
j_gene: TRBJ2-7
CDR3aa: CASSALAGQQQYF
CDR3nt: TGTGCCAGCAGTGCTCTAGCGGGCCAGCAGCAGTACTTC

abundance: -
d_gene: TRBD2
v_gene: TRBV6-8
j_gene: TRBJ2-1
CDR3aa: CASSYSKGFSGTVQFF
CDR3nt: TGTGCCAGCAGTTACTCGAAGGGTTTTAGCGGGACTGTGCAGTTCTTC

abundance: many
d_gene: TRBD2
v_gene: TRBV7-9
j_gene: TRBJ2-7
CDR3aa: CASSSMGGSNYEQYF
CDR3nt: TGTGCCAGCAGCTCAATGGGCGGGAGTAACTACGAGCAGTACTTC

abundance: many
d_gene: -
v_gene: TRBV12-3/TRBV12-4
j_gene: TRBJ2-7
CDR3aa: CASSPGLSSYEQYF
CDR3nt: TGTGCCAGCAGTCCGGGACTCAGCTCCTACGAGCAGTACTTC

abundance: many
d_gene: -
v_gene: TRBV3-1
j_gene: TRBJ2-5
CDR3aa: CASSQVVTNQETQYF
CDR3nt: TGTGCCAGCAGCCAAGTTGTAACAAACCAAGAGACCCAGTACTTC

abundance: many
d_gene: TRBD1
v_gene: TRBV7-3
j_gene: TRBJ2-2
CDR3aa: CASSSRTGGYGELFF
CDR3nt: TGTGCCAGCAGCTCCCGGACAGGGGGCTACGGGGAGCTGTTTTTT

abundance: -
d_gene: TRBD2
v_gene: TRBV18
j_gene: TRBJ2-1
CDR3aa: CASSPPNLAGARNEQFF
CDR3nt: TGTGCCAGCTCACCACCGAATCTAGCGGGGGCCCGCAATGAGCAGTTCTTC

abundance: many
d_gene: TRBD2
v_gene: TRBV30
j_gene: TRBJ2-7
CDR3aa: CAWSVWTSGTYEQYF
CDR3nt: TGTGCCTGGAGTGTTTGGACTAGCGGAACCTACGAGCAGTACTTC

abundance: many
d_gene: TRBD1
v_gene: TRBV20-1
j_gene: TRBJ2-2
CDR3aa: CSARDAGQGTAGELFF
CDR3nt: TGCAGTGCTAGAGATGCGGGACAGGGGACGGCCGGGGAGCTGTTTTTT

abundance: -
d_gene: -
v_gene: TRBV7-9
j_gene: TRBJ2-1
CDR3aa: CASSLDRGAQYNEQFF
CDR3nt: TGTGCCAGCAGCTTAGACCGGGGGGCGCAATACAATGAGCAGTTCTTC

abundance: many
d_gene: -
v_gene: TRBV20-1
j_gene: TRBJ1-5
CDR3aa: CSATPTVSNQPQHF
CDR3nt: TGCAGTGCTACTCCGACAGTTAGCAATCAGCCCCAGCATTTT

abundance: -
d_gene: TRBD2
v_gene: TRBV12-3/TRBV12-4
j_gene: TRBJ2-5
CDR3aa: CASSLLSGGAEETQYF
CDR3nt: TGTGCCAGCAGTTTATTGAGCGGGGGGGCTGAGGAGACCCAGTACTTC

abundance: -
d_gene: TRBD1
v_gene: TRBV19
j_gene: TRBJ2-7
CDR3aa: CASSIRGGQGYEQYF
CDR3nt: TGTGCCAGTAGTATAAGAGGGGGACAGGGCTACGAGCAGTACTTC